Listed here are 25 T cell receptor beta chains from one sample, sequenced in a study of graft-versus-host responses after intestinal transplantation. The table came from immunoSEQ multiplex PCR; TCRdb's copy has only in-frame clones and leaves some out. The sample includes about 98,000 clones, about 82% of them seen just once. The sequenced sample was PBMCs, obtained 255 days after intestinal transplant. Receptors were obtained from a human patient who received an intestinal transplant, so some T cells may come from the graft donor.

The chain has TRBV29-1 and TRBJ1-2, with 9 bases lining up with TRBD1. V lost 1 base, J lost 3 bases, and 12 bases stayed unmatched. Germline CDR1 and CDR2: SQVTM and ANQGSEA. CDR3 length: 17 amino acids. CDR3 sequence: CSVEAFPWDRDDYGYTF. The CDR3 DNA is TGCAGCGTTGAAGCCTTTCCGTGGGACAGGGATGACTATGGCTACACCTTC.

This sequence joins TRBV4-3 and TRBJ1-2; tentatively, D is TRBD1 (5 bases). The V end lost 3 bases, the J end lost 4 bases, and 15 bases lay between the germline ends. The germline V gene has CDR1 LGHNA and CDR2 YSLEER. The CDR3 consists of 15 residues. The CDR3: CASSHIGRGVYGYTF. In DNA, the CDR3 is TGCGCCAGCAGCCACATCGGACGGGGGGTCTATGGCTACACCTTC.

CDR3 in DNA: TGTGCCAGCAGTTTCTCGCTACGGCTCAATGAGCAGTTCTTC. This gives the protein CASSFSLRLNEQFF. The chain combines TRBV28 with TRBJ2-1; D unclear. The V and J ends lost 3 bases and 6 bases respectively, with 12 bases between them. The CDR3 extends over 14 amino acids. Germline V gene lookup returns CDR1 MDHEN and CDR2 SYDVKM.

The V and J genes are TRBV15 and TRBJ1-5, with D tentatively TRBD1 (6 bases). Germline loops: CDR1 LNHNV, CDR2 YYDKDF (reference sequence). The V and J ends lost 1 base and 7 bases respectively, with 11 bases between them. The CDR3 sequence is 14 residues long. Written as DNA, the CDR3 is TGTGCCACCAGCAGAGGAGGGGGGGCCCAGCCCCAGCATTTT. Encoded protein: CATSRGGGAQPQHF.

The chain couples TRBV5-1 to TRBJ2-7, with D possibly matching TRBD2 (6 bases). Germline V gives CDR1 SGHRS, CDR2 YFSETQ. This CDR3 region has 13 residues. Trimming cost V 0 bases and J 5 bases, with 9 bases left between them. CDR3 residues: CASSLGGVNEQYF. DNA of the CDR3: TGCGCCAGCAGCTTGGGCGGGGTCAACGAGCAGTACTTC.

This sequence joins TRBV7-3 and TRBJ2-3; TRBD1 is a possible D gene (5 bases). V lost 2 bases to trimming and J lost 6 bases, with 15 bases between them. The CDR3 consists of 15 residues. Germline V gene sequence: CDR1 SGHTA, CDR2 FQGTGA. CDR3 amino acids: CASSLQGFRADTQYF. In nucleotides, the CDR3 is TGTGCCAGCAGCTTACAGGGCTTTCGAGCCGATACGCAGTATTTT.

The V and J genes are TRBV18 and TRBJ1-3; D is possibly TRBD1 (6 bases). CDR1 and CDR2 (germline): KGHSH, LQKENI. V lost 10 bases, J lost 8 bases, and 18 bases lay in between. The CDR3 is made up of 13 amino acids. As DNA, the CDR3 is TGTGCCACCAGAGACTACAGGGAAGACACCATATATTTT. Protein: CATRDYREDTIYF.

J is TRBJ2-3 and V is TRBV19; TRBD2 aligns across 10 bases. Unmatched junction bases numbered 5, after V lost 8 bases and J lost 3 bases. The CDR3 extends over 14 amino acids. Germline CDR1 reads LNHDA; CDR2 reads SQIVND (reference sequence). The CDR3 bases are TGTGCCAGTCGAACTAGCGGGAAAACAGATACGCAGTATTTT. Its protein product is CASRTSGKTDTQYF.

The chain combines TRBV9 with TRBJ2-5; TRBD1 matches at 10 bases. Per the germline V gene, CDR1 is SGDLS and CDR2 is YYNGEE. CDR3 length: 18 amino acids. The junction had 8 bases not matched to a gene; V was cut back by 0 bases and J by 0 bases. CDR3 in DNA: TGTGCCAGCAGCGTAGGGACAGGGGGTCCTTTGTACCAAGAGACCCAGTACTTC. Amino acid sequence: CASSVGTGGPLYQETQYF.

This clone appeared a few times. The chain carries TRBV6-1 and TRBJ1-6; D unclear. The CDR3 consists of 16 residues. CDR1 MNHNS and CDR2 SASEGT come from the germline V gene. With 2 bases removed from V and 0 bases from J, the gap between germline ends came to 8 bases. The CDR3 bases are TGTGCCAGCAGTGAATCAGCGAGCTCCTATAATTCACCCCTCCACTTT. It translates to CASSESASSYNSPLHF.

The rearrangement uses TRBV27 and TRBJ2-7; 9 bases align to TRBD1. J gave up 6 bases and V 4 bases, and 10 bases lay outside the gene matches. The CDR3 length is 15 residues. The V gene's germline CDR1 is MNHEY and CDR2 SMNVEV (reference sequence). The CDR3 loop reads CASSSWLDRGSEQYF. CDR3 DNA sequence: TGTGCCAGCAGTTCGTGGTTGGACAGGGGAAGCGAGCAGTACTTC.

V usage is TRBV7-6 and J usage is TRBJ1-5; a weak D match, TRBD1 (6 bases). The germline V and J ends were trimmed by 1 base and 2 bases, with 9 bases remaining between them. This CDR3 comprises 15 residues. Germline V gene sequence: CDR1 SGHVS, CDR2 FNYEAQ. CDR3 nucleotide sequence: TGTGCCAGCAGCTTAGTAGGGGGGGGCAATCAGCCCCAGCATTTT. Its protein product is CASSLVGGGNQPQHF. Full variable domain (outside the CDR3, taken from reference TRBV7-6 and TRBJ1-5): GAGVSQSPRYKVTKRGQDVALRCDPISGHVSLYWYRQALGQGPEFLTYFNYEAQQDKSGLPNDRFSAERPEGSISTLTIQRTEQRDSAMYRCASSLVGGGNQPQHFGDGTRLSIL.

CDR3 DNA: TGTGCCAGCAGCTTCGGTAGGGGGTTCGGAGTCTCAGATACGCAGTATTTT. Encoded protein: CASSFGRGFGVSDTQYF. This chain connects TRBV7-2 to TRBJ2-3; D possibly corresponds to TRBD1 (6 bases). Germline values: CDR1 SGHTA, CDR2 FQGNSA. V lost 3 bases and J 4 bases, leaving 20 bases between the germline ends. The CDR3 has 17 amino acids.

Within the sample, this clone is medium-sized. The chain uses TRBV5-4 and TRBJ1-1, with no clear D. Trimming cost V 4 bases and J 0 bases, with 13 bases left between them. CDR1 is SGHNT and CDR2 is YYREEE in the germline V gene (reference sequence). There are 15 residues in the CDR3. The CDR3 loop is CASSGLTGVNTEAFF. The CDR3 DNA follows: TGTGCCAGCAGCGGGCTAACCGGAGTGAACACTGAAGCTTTCTTT.

As for this clone: Other DNA sequences in the sample encode the same CDR3. This rearrangement joins TRBV5-4 to TRBJ1-1, with D uncertain. V dropped 5 bases and J dropped 3 bases, with 11 bases sitting between them. Looked up from germline, CDR1 is SGHNT and CDR2 is YYREEE (reference sequence). The CDR3 spans 13 residues. The CDR3 nucleotides read TGTGCCAGCAGTTATAGGAGCGACACTGAAGCTTTCTTT. This sequence encodes CASSYRSDTEAFF. Together with reference TRBV5-4 and TRBJ1-1, the CDR3 gives the full variable domain: ETGVTQSPTHLIKTRGQQVTLRCSSQSGHNTVSWYQQALGQGPQFIFQYYREEENGRGNFPPRFSGLQFPNYSSELNVNALELDDSALYLCASSYRSDTEAFFGQGTRLTVV.

The chain is built from TRBV6-5 and TRBJ1-1, with a possible D match to TRBD1 (5 bases). The germline CDR1 and CDR2 sequences are MNHEY and SVGAGI. This CDR3 region has 11 residues. The CDR3 is CASAGGTEAFF. DNA for the CDR3: TGTGCTTCCGCGGGGGGCACTGAAGCTTTCTTT.

The V call is TRBV27, the J call TRBJ1-5, with a possible D match to TRBD1 (6 bases). The germline gives CDR1 MNHEY, CDR2 SMNVEV (reference sequence). This CDR3 has 15 residues. V dropped 3 bases and J dropped 5 bases, with 14 bases sitting between them. The CDR3 reads CASSFTGHMYQPQHF. The CDR3 region has the DNA TGTGCCAGCAGTTTCACGGGACATATGTATCAGCCCCAGCATTTT.

The V call is TRBV15, the J call TRBJ1-1; TRBD1 agrees at 7 bases. Looked up from germline, CDR1 is LNHNV and CDR2 is YYDKDF (reference sequence). This CDR3 contains 16 residues. V was clipped by 4 bases and J by 8 bases; unmatched bases: 16. CDR3 nucleotides: TGTGCCACCAGCACTGGGTATGGAACAGGGGCTAGGGAAGCTTTCTTT. Protein product: CATSTGYGTGAREAFF.

This clone was detected once. Other DNA variants within this sample encode the same CDR3. This chain uses TRBV25-1 with TRBJ2-7; D uncertain. V was cut by 2 bases and J by 2 bases, with 7 bases left in between. This CDR3 has 13 residues. Germline assignment: CDR1 MGHDK and CDR2 SYGVNS. CDR3 sequence: CASSEGPPYEQYF. The DNA for the CDR3 is TGTGCCAGCAGTGAAGGACCGCCCTACGAGCAGTACTTC.

The CDR3 loop reads CASSEGFNYEQYF. CDR3 bases: TGTGCCAGCAGTGAGGGGTTCAACTACGAGCAGTACTTC. The chain links TRBV2 to TRBJ2-7, with D uncertain. This CDR3 is built from 13 residues. The V end was cut by 3 bases, the J end by 3 bases, with 9 bases between. From germline, CDR1 is SNHLY and CDR2 FYNNEI.

This clone has only one observation. The rearrangement links TRBV6-1 to TRBJ2-7; D uncertain. Germline V gene lookup returns CDR1 MNHNS and CDR2 SASEGT. The CDR3 length is 12 residues. With 2 bases removed from V and 4 bases from J, the gap between germline ends came to 6 bases. The CDR3 DNA sequence: TGTGCCAGCAGTGAAAAAGGATACGAGCAGTACTTC. Its protein is CASSEKGYEQYF.

This clone was observed once. The chain employs TRBV10-1 and TRBJ2-3, with D tentatively TRBD2 (5 bases). The V end lost 4 bases, the J end lost 6 bases, and 8 bases lay between the germline ends. This CDR3 spans 12 amino acids. CDR1 and CDR2 (germline): WNHNN, SYGVQD (reference sequence). This CDR3 is CASSASGDTQYF. In nucleotides, the CDR3 is TGCGCCAGCAGTGCCAGCGGCGATACGCAGTATTTT.

The rearrangement links TRBV6-1 to TRBJ2-1; D possibly corresponds to TRBD1 (6 bases). CDR3 size: 15 residues. The germline V gene encodes CDR1 MNHNS and CDR2 SASEGT. V lost 1 base and J 3 bases, leaving 10 bases between the germline ends. This CDR3 is CASSEEGDFYNEQFF. DNA for the CDR3: TGTGCCAGCAGTGAAGAGGGGGATTTCTACAATGAGCAGTTCTTC.

The chain carries TRBV7-2 and TRBJ2-1; D is uncertain. The V end lost 2 bases, the J end lost 7 bases, and 15 bases lay between the germline ends. Germline V gene lookup returns CDR1 SGHTA and CDR2 FQGNSA. The CDR3 extends over 15 amino acids. This CDR3 is CASSLNPGPTNEQFF. CDR3 in DNA: TGTGCCAGCAGCTTAAACCCCGGCCCTACGAATGAGCAGTTCTTC.

The V and J genes are TRBV27 and TRBJ1-1; TRBD1 agrees at 7 bases. With 5 bases clipped from V and 4 bases from J, the junction kept 16 bases outside the gene matches. Germline V CDR1 and CDR2: MNHEY, SMNVEV (reference sequence). This CDR3 is built from 17 residues. The CDR3 protein is CASSNSPRQGVGTEAFF. CDR3 sequence (DNA): TGTGCCAGCAGTAATTCCCCCCGGCAGGGGGTTGGCACTGAAGCTTTCTTT.